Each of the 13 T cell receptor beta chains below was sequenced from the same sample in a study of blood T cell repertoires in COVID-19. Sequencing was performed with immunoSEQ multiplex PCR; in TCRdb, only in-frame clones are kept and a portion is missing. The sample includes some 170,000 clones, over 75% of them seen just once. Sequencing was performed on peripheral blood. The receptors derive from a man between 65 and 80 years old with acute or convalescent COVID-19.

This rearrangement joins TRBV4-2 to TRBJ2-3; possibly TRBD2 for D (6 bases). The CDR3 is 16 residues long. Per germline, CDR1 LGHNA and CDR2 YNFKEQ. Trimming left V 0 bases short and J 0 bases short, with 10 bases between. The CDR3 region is CASSQDSRGSTDTQYF. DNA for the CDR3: TGTGCCAGCAGCCAAGATTCGCGGGGCAGCACAGATACGCAGTATTTT.

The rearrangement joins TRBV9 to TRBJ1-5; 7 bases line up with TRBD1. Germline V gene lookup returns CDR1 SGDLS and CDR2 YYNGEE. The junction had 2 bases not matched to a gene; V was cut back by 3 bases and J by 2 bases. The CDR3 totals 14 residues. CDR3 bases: TGTGCCAGCAGCGCTACAGGGGGCAATCAGCCCCAGCATTTT. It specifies CASSATGGNQPQHF.

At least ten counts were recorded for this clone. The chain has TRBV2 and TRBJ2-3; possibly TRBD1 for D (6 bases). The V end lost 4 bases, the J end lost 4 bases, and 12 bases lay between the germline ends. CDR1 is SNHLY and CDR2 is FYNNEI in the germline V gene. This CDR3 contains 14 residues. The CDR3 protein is CASSAGRGPDTQYF. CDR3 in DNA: TGTGCCAGCAGTGCGGGCAGGGGACCAGATACGCAGTATTTT.

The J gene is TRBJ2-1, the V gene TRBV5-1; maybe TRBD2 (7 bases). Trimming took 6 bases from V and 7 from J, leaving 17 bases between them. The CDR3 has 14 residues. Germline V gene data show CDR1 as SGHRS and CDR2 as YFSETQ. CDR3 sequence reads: CASNRGAGENEQFF. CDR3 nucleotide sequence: TGCGCCAGCAATCGGGGGGCAGGTGAAAATGAGCAGTTCTTC.

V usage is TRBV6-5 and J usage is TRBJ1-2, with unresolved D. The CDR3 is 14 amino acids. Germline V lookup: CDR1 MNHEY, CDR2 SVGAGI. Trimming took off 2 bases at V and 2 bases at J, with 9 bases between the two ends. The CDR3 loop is CASSYGSANYGYTF. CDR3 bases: TGTGCCAGCAGTTACGGGAGTGCGAACTATGGCTACACCTTC.

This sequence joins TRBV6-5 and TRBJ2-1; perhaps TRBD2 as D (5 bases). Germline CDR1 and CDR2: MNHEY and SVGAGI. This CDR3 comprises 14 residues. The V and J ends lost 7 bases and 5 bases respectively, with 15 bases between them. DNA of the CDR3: TGTGCCAGCACTAGCTTCGGGTCGAACAATGAGCAGTTCTTC. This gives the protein CASTSFGSNNEQFF.

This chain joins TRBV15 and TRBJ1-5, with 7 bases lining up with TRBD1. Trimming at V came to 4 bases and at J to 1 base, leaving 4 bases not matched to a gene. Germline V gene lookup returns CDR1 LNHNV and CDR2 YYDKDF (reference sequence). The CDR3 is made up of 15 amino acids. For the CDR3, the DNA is TGTGCCACCAGCATTTGGGACAGCAGCAATCAGCCCCAGCATTTT. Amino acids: CATSIWDSSNQPQHF.

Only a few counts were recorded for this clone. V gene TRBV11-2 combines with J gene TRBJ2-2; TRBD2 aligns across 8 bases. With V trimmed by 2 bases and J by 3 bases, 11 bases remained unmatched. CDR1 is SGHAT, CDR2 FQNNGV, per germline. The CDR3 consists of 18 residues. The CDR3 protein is CASSLPRLRGGYTGELFF. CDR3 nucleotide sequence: TGTGCCAGCAGCTTACCCCGCCTCCGGGGGGGCTACACCGGGGAGCTGTTTTTT.

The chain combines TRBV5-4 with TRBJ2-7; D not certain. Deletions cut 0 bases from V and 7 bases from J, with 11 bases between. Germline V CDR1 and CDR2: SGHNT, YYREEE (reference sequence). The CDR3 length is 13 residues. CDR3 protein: CASSLEEWREQYF. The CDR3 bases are TGTGCCAGCAGCTTGGAAGAGTGGCGGGAGCAGTACTTC.

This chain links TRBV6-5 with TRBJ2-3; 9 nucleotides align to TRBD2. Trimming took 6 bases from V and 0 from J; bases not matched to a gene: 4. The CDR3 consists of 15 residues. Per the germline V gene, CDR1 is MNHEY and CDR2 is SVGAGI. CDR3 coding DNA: TGTGCCAGCAGCTTTACTAGCGGGAGCACAGATACGCAGTATTTT. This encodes CASSFTSGSTDTQYF.

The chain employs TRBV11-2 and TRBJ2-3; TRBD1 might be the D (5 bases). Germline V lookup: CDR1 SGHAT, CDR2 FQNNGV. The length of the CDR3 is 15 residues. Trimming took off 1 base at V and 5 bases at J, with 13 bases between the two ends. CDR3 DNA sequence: TGTGCCAGCAGCTTAGCCAGGGTGAATGGAGATACGCAGTATTTT. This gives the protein CASSLARVNGDTQYF.

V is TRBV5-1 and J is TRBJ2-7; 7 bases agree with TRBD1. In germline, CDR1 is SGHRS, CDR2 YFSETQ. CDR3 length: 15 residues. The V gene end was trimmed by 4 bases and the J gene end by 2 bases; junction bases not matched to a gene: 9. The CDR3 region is CASSLEQGITYEQYF. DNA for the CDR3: TGCGCCAGCAGCCTTGAACAGGGGATTACCTACGAGCAGTACTTC.

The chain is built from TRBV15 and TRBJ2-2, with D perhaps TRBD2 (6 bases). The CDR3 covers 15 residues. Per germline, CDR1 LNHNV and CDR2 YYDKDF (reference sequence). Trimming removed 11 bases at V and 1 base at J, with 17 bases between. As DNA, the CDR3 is TGTGCCGCCCGGGACTTCTCCCTGAACACCGGGGAGCTGTTTTTT. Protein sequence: CAARDFSLNTGELFF.